The 31 T cell receptor beta chains below were found in one sample sequenced in a study of blood T cell repertoires in COVID-19. This table comes from immunoSEQ multiplex PCR, and its TCRdb copy is limited to in-frame clones, with some not included. The data hold around 250,000 clones, with approximately 83% observed a single time. The source material was PBMCs or T cells enriched from blood (not recorded which). The source of these receptors is a woman aged 45-65 years who had recovered from COVID-19.

The chain links TRBV27 to TRBJ2-1; D possibly corresponds to TRBD2 (5 bases). CDR1 is MNHEY, CDR2 SMNVEV, per germline (reference sequence). Trimming pared 2 bases from V and 0 bases from J, leaving 17 bases between. There are 18 residues in the CDR3. The CDR3 bases are TGTGCCAGCAGTTTAACATTCGTAGCGCTAAGCTCCTACAATGAGCAGTTCTTC. Protein: CASSLTFVALSSYNEQFF.

The genes are TRBV29-1 and TRBJ1-2; unclear D gene. Germline CDR1 is SQVTM and CDR2 is ANQGSEA. V lost 3 bases and J 0 bases, leaving 11 bases between the germline ends. The CDR3 consists of 14 residues. The CDR3 sequence is CSVDNGRTNYGYTF. In nucleotides, the CDR3 is TGCAGCGTTGATAATGGCAGAACTAACTATGGCTACACCTTC.

This clone was counted a few times. This chain uses TRBV10-3 with TRBJ2-7; TRBD1 matches 8 bases. Germline values: CDR1 ENHRY, CDR2 SYGVKD. V lost 6 bases and J lost 6; bases outside the gene matches: 7. The CDR3 spans 13 residues. CDR3 protein: CAISTGGPREQYF. DNA of the CDR3: TGTGCCATCAGCACAGGGGGTCCTCGCGAGCAGTACTTC.

The chain carries TRBV10-1 and TRBJ2-1, with 8 nucleotides matching TRBD2. The trim removed 5 bases at V and 6 bases at J, leaving 3 bases unmatched. Looked up from germline, CDR1 is WNHNN and CDR2 is SYGVQD (reference sequence). CDR3 length: 13 residues. The CDR3 bases are TGCGCCAGCAGTCCGGGACTAGGCAATGAGCAGTTCTTC. Its translation is CASSPGLGNEQFF.

V gene TRBV6-4 combines with J gene TRBJ1-2; TRBD1 matches 8 bases. The germline V gene has CDR1 MRHNA and CDR2 SNTAGT. Trimming at V came to 3 bases and at J to 4 bases, leaving 1 base not matched to a gene. The CDR3 sequence is 13 residues long. The CDR3 sequence: CASSDTGGYGYTF. The CDR3 bases are TGTGCCAGCAGTGATACAGGGGGCTATGGCTACACCTTC.

V gene TRBV11-2 combines with J gene TRBJ2-5, with a tentative D call TRBD2 (5 bases). Germline CDR1 SGHAT, CDR2 FQNNGV. Trimming removed 6 bases from V and 0 bases from J, with 11 bases in between. There are 14 residues in the CDR3. This CDR3 is CASSPGLDQETQYF. For the CDR3, the DNA is TGTGCCAGCAGTCCCGGACTGGACCAAGAGACCCAGTACTTC.

V gene TRBV28 combines with J gene TRBJ1-6; TRBD1 aligns across 7 bases. Unmatched junction bases numbered 5, after V lost 5 bases and J lost 4 bases. The CDR3 has 15 residues. CDR1 and CDR2 (germline): MDHEN, SYDVKM. CDR3 DNA: TGTGCCAGCAGTCCCGGGACAGCTTATAATTCACCCCTCCACTTT. It specifies CASSPGTAYNSPLHF.

The chain's CDR3 is CASSLRGGRPNEQFF. CDR3 DNA sequence: TGTGCCAGCAGTTTAAGAGGCGGGAGACCCAATGAGCAGTTCTTC. This chain connects TRBV28 to TRBJ2-1; 7 nucleotides line up with TRBD2. The CDR3 contains 15 residues. The V gene's germline CDR1 is MDHEN and CDR2 SYDVKM. V lost 2 bases and J lost 6; bases outside the gene matches: 7.

The chain couples TRBV5-1 to TRBJ2-1, with D unclear. The CDR3 loop spans 12 amino acids. V was cut by 4 bases and J by 5 bases, with 7 bases left in between. Germline-derived CDR1 and CDR2 are SGHRS and YFSETQ. In nucleotides, the CDR3 is TGCGCCAGCAGCCAAACTCACAATGAGCAGTTCTTC. Protein sequence: CASSQTHNEQFF.

This clone was seen a few times. The CDR3 loop reads CASRGSLNNEKLFF. The CDR3 nucleotides are TGTGCCAGCAGGGGCAGCCTTAATAATGAAAAACTGTTTTTT. The chain is built from TRBV28 and TRBJ1-4; no clear D. Trimming took off 6 bases at V and 4 bases at J, with 12 bases between the two ends. The CDR3 has 14 residues. Per the germline V gene, CDR1 is MDHEN and CDR2 is SYDVKM.

The rearrangement links TRBV5-1 to TRBJ2-1; TRBD2 might be the D (6 bases). Germline assignment: CDR1 SGHRS and CDR2 YFSETQ. Trimming pared 1 base from V and 8 bases from J, leaving 16 bases between. The CDR3 runs to 15 residues. This CDR3 is CASSLFAGNVYEQFF. DNA of the CDR3: TGCGCCAGCAGCTTGTTCGCGGGGAATGTCTATGAGCAGTTCTTC.

This chain links TRBV13 with TRBJ1-1; D gene unclear. The germline V and J ends were trimmed by 3 bases and 2 bases, with 10 bases remaining between them. CDR3 length: 14 residues. Germline V gene data show CDR1 as PRHDT and CDR2 as FYEKMQ (reference sequence). Written as DNA, the CDR3 is TGTGCCAGCAGCTTCTATGCTATCAACACTGAAGCTTTCTTT. Translated, it gives CASSFYAINTEAFF.

V gene TRBV19 combines with J gene TRBJ2-7; D not resolved. CDR1 is LNHDA, CDR2 SQIVND, per germline (reference sequence). Trimming left V 1 base short and J 3 bases short, with 7 bases between. This CDR3 region has 13 residues. The CDR3 sequence is CASSIVTDYEQYF. The CDR3 nucleotides are TGTGCCAGTAGTATAGTCACAGACTACGAGCAGTACTTC.

This chain joins TRBV28 and TRBJ1-5; 8 nucleotides align to TRBD1. V shed 5 bases and J 3 bases; nucleotides not matched to a gene: 3. Germline V gives CDR1 MDHEN, CDR2 SYDVKM. This CDR3 spans 14 amino acids. CDR3 bases: TGTGCCAGCAGTGACAGGGGTCCCAATCAGCCCCAGCATTTT. Its translation: CASSDRGPNQPQHF.

The chain combines TRBV27 with TRBJ2-2; 12 bases match TRBD2. CDR1 and CDR2 from the germline V gene are MNHEY and SMNVEV (reference sequence). This CDR3 spans 18 amino acids. J gave up 2 bases and V 1 base, and 5 bases lay outside the gene matches. CDR3 sequence: CASSLFGLAGSNTGELFF. In DNA form, the CDR3 reads TGTGCCAGCAGTTTATTCGGACTAGCGGGGTCCAACACCGGGGAGCTGTTTTTT.

In its sample, this clone was seen a few times. The chain uses TRBV19 and TRBJ2-1, with unresolved D. The CDR3 runs 17 residues. CDR1 and CDR2 (germline): LNHDA, SQIVND (reference sequence). V lost 8 bases and J 2 bases, leaving 22 bases between the germline ends. CDR3 sequence (DNA): TGTGCCAGTTCTGTAACCCCTAGACCCCTTCCCTACAATGAGCAGTTCTTC. It yields the protein CASSVTPRPLPYNEQFF.

This sequence joins TRBV5-1 and TRBJ2-2, with 9 bases aligning to TRBD1. V shed 4 bases and J 7 bases; nucleotides not matched to a gene: 8. In germline, CDR1 is SGHRS, CDR2 YFSETQ. This CDR3 contains 15 residues. The DNA for the CDR3 is TGCGCCAGCAGCGGGACAGGGAGACTTGGCGGGGAGCTGTTTTTT. Translated, it gives CASSGTGRLGGELFF.

The chain employs TRBV6-5 and TRBJ1-4; D not resolved. This CDR3 region has 15 residues. CDR1 and CDR2 (germline): MNHEY, SVGAGI. V gave up 2 bases and J gave up 1 base, with 8 bases separating them. CDR3 nucleotides: TGTGCCAGCAGTTACCGGGTCAAAACTAATGAAAAACTGTTTTTT. Protein product: CASSYRVKTNEKLFF.

The chain combines TRBV2 with TRBJ1-2; 7 nucleotides line up with TRBD1. CDR3 length: 13 amino acids. The germline CDR1 and CDR2 sequences are SNHLY and FYNNEI. V lost 9 bases, J lost 8 bases, and 12 bases stayed unmatched. The CDR3 DNA is TGTGCCAGAAGGGCTACAGGGGTAGCCGGCTACACCTTC. Its translation: CARRATGVAGYTF.

Remarks on this clone: At the DNA level, this CDR3 is encoded by other sequences in the same sample as well. The chain carries TRBV10-3 and TRBJ1-1; D might be TRBD1 (5 bases). Trimming took off 0 bases at V and 1 base at J, with 9 bases between the two ends. The CDR3 length is 15 residues. CDR1 is ENHRY and CDR2 is SYGVKD in the germline V gene. CDR3 bases: TGTGCCATCAGTGAGTCTAGGCAGGGGAACACTGAAGCTTTCTTT. Residues: CAISESRQGNTEAFF.

This chain joins TRBV13 and TRBJ2-7, with 8 bases aligning to TRBD2. V lost 3 bases to trimming and J lost 0 bases; unmatched junction nucleotides: 1. The CDR3 spans 14 residues. CDR1 and CDR2 (germline): PRHDT, FYEKMQ (reference sequence). CDR3 amino acids: CASSFGRGSYEQYF. CDR3 nucleotide sequence: TGTGCCAGCAGCTTCGGGAGGGGCTCCTACGAGCAGTACTTC.

This rearrangement joins TRBV7-2 to TRBJ1-1; 8 bases line up with TRBD1. After removal of 1 base from V and 2 bases from J, the junction contained 6 bases not matched to a gene. The CDR3 is 16 amino acids. From germline, CDR1 is SGHTA and CDR2 FQGNSA. In nucleotides, the CDR3 is TGTGCCAGCAGCTTAGAGGCAGGGGGCTTTAACACTGAAGCTTTCTTT. Translation gives CASSLEAGGFNTEAFF.

The J gene is TRBJ2-7, the V gene TRBV24-1, with D perhaps matching TRBD1 (5 bases). CDR1 and CDR2 from the germline V gene are KGHDR and SFDVKD. The CDR3 is made up of 13 amino acids. Trimming shortened V by 5 bases and J by 5 bases, and 12 bases separated the two germline ends. In DNA form, the CDR3 reads TGTGCCACCAGTGTAACAGGCAGTAACGAGCAGTACTTC. Its protein is CATSVTGSNEQYF.

The V and J genes are TRBV7-2 and TRBJ2-1; D not resolved. This CDR3 has 11 residues. Germline V lookup: CDR1 SGHTA, CDR2 FQGNSA. V was trimmed by 5 bases and J by 3 bases, leaving 2 bases between them. CDR3 in amino acids: CASSRYNEQFF. CDR3 coding DNA: TGTGCCAGCAGCCGCTACAATGAGCAGTTCTTC.

This clone was seen once. The gene calls are TRBV29-1 and TRBJ2-2; possibly TRBD1 for D (6 bases). Trimming removed 7 bases from V and 3 bases from J, with 15 bases in between. The CDR3 extends over 14 amino acids. CDR1 and CDR2 from the germline V gene are SQVTM and ANQGSEA. CDR3 in DNA: TGCAGCGCTACTACGGGACAATACACCGGGGAGCTGTTTTTT. Translation gives CSATTGQYTGELFF.

The chain uses TRBV3-1 (or the pseudogene TRBV3-2) and TRBJ2-1, with TRBD2 as a possible D gene (6 bases). CDR3 length equals 15 residues. CDR1 and CDR2 from the germline V gene are LGHDT and YNNKEL (reference sequence). V was pared by 1 base and J by 6 bases, with 13 bases between. CDR3: CASSQGYGTFNEQFF. CDR3 sequence (DNA): TGTGCCAGCAGCCAAGGGTACGGGACTTTCAATGAGCAGTTCTTC.

The chain carries TRBV27 and TRBJ1-1, with TRBD1 matching over 7 bases. With 3 bases clipped from V and 1 base from J, the junction kept 2 bases outside the gene matches. CDR1 and CDR2 from the germline V gene are MNHEY and SMNVEV (reference sequence). There are 14 residues in the CDR3. DNA of the CDR3: TGTGCCAGCAGTTTCGCAGGGGGGAACACTGAAGCTTTCTTT. Its protein product is CASSFAGGNTEAFF.

This chain uses TRBV5-1 with TRBJ1-2; the D is unclear. The ends were cut back, 3 bases at V and 8 bases at J, with 14 bases in the middle. The CDR3 length is 13 residues. Germline V lookup: CDR1 SGHRS, CDR2 YFSETQ. CDR3 region: CASSYGEGAGYTF. The CDR3 DNA reads as TGCGCCAGCAGCTACGGGGAGGGCGCCGGCTACACCTTC.

The rearrangement uses TRBV29-1 and TRBJ2-7; no firm D call. Trimming took off 6 bases at V and 1 base at J, with 7 bases between the two ends. The CDR3 contains 11 residues. The germline V gene has CDR1 SQVTM and CDR2 ANQGSEA. The CDR3 reads CSVGSSYEQYF. In nucleotides, the CDR3 is TGCAGCGTCGGTAGTTCCTACGAGCAGTACTTC.

This sequence joins TRBV6-4 and TRBJ2-1, with D possibly matching TRBD2 (6 bases). Per germline, CDR1 MRHNA and CDR2 SNTAGT. Trimming shortened V by 3 bases and J by 9 bases, and 12 bases separated the two germline ends. The CDR3 runs 13 residues. CDR3: CASSESSEAEQFF. In nucleotides, the CDR3 is TGTGCCAGCAGTGAGTCTAGCGAGGCTGAGCAGTTCTTC.

This chain joins TRBV7-9 and TRBJ1-1; the match to TRBD1 covers 11 bases. The CDR3 runs 13 residues. Germline V CDR1 and CDR2: SEHNR, FQNEAQ (reference sequence). The trim removed 4 bases at V and 6 bases at J, leaving 1 base unmatched. CDR3 coding DNA: TGTGCCAGCAGCTGGACAGGGGGCTCTGAAGCTTTCTTT. It yields the protein CASSWTGGSEAFF. The complete variable domain, with remaining parts taken from reference TRBV7-9 and TRBJ1-1, reads DTGVSQNPRHKITKRGQNVTFRCDPISEHNRLYWYRQTLGQGPEFLTYFQNEAQLEKSRLLSDRFSAERPKGSFSTLEIQRTEQGDSAMYLCASSWTGGSEAFFGQGTRLTVV.